Below, 5 T cell receptor beta chains from the same sample are listed, as sequenced in a study of blood T cells in healthy people across ages. A second roughly 6 to 12 cycle PCR used barcoded and J-beta primers. TCRdb reanalysed the 5' RACE reads using MiXCR and keeps one entry per CDR3 protein. The sample holds around 280,000 distinct CDR3 sequences, around 27% seen once. Sample: blood. The receptors originated from a woman aged 70-85 years in good health.

V usage is TRBV7-9 and J usage is TRBJ2-1, with D hard to call. The germline gives CDR1 SEHNR, CDR2 FQNEAQ (reference sequence). Between the trimmed V and J ends, which lost 2 bases and 4 bases, there was a span of 6 bases. The CDR3 length is 13 residues. The CDR3 sequence: CASSLTEYNEQFF. The CDR3 DNA is TGTGCCAGCAGCTTAACGGAGTACAATGAGCAGTTCTTC. Variable domain in full (rest from reference TRBV7-9 and TRBJ2-1): DTGVSQNPRHKITKRGQNVTFRCDPISEHNRLYWYRQTLGQGPEFLTYFQNEAQLEKSRLLSDRFSAERPKGSFSTLEIQRTEQGDSAMYLCASSLTEYNEQFFGPGTRLTVL.

This clonotype was detected only a few times. The rearrangement joins TRBV7-9 to TRBJ2-5; no definite D call. Germline V CDR1 and CDR2: SEHNR, FQNEAQ (reference sequence). The CDR3 is 11 residues long. Deletions cut 8 bases from V and 4 bases from J, with 8 bases between. The CDR3 here is CASGSLETQYF. As DNA, the CDR3 is TGTGCCAGCGGCAGCTTAGAGACCCAGTACTTC.

This clonotype has a handful of counts. V usage is TRBV5-1 and J usage is TRBJ2-1; maybe TRBD1 (6 bases). The closer fit of TRBJ2-5 to the DNA end suggests the J call may be wrong. Germline CDR1 reads SGHRS; CDR2 reads YFSETQ. This CDR3 is 14 amino acids long. CDR3 residues: CASSSQQGSETQYF. CDR3 nucleotides: TGCGCCAGCAGCTCACAACAGGGCTCGGAGACCCAGTACTTC.

This clonotype has only a few counts. The gene calls are TRBV6-1 and TRBJ1-3, with D uncertain. This CDR3 contains 11 residues. The germline V gene has CDR1 MNHNS and CDR2 SASEGT. Trimming took 3 bases from V and 4 from J, leaving 1 base between them. The CDR3 bases are TGTGCCAGCAGTGACGGAAACACCATATATTTT. It yields the protein CASSDGNTIYF.

The V and J genes are TRBV5-1 and TRBJ2-5; no clear D gene. The ends were cut back, 5 bases at V and 0 bases at J, with 20 bases in the middle. Germline lookup yields CDR1 SGHRS and CDR2 YFSETQ. CDR3 size: 17 residues. CDR3 coding DNA: TGCGCCAGCAGACTTGGAGTAGGCGGCGGAGACCAAGAGACCCAGTACTTC. Protein sequence: CASRLGVGGGDQETQYF.